The 20 T cell receptor beta chains below come from one sample, sequenced in a study of blood T cell repertoires in COVID-19. Assay: immunoSEQ multiplex PCR; the TCRdb copy retains only in-frame clones and omits some. Here the sample spans approximately 240,000 clones, around 80% being singletons. Sample: peripheral blood. Every receptor here comes from a woman between 35 and 50 years old with active or convalescent COVID-19.

V and J are TRBV11-2 and TRBJ1-1; 8 nucleotides match TRBD1. CDR1 and CDR2 from the germline V gene are SGHAT and FQNNGV. This CDR3 has 15 amino acids. V shed 4 bases and J 5 bases; nucleotides not matched to a gene: 9. CDR3 bases: TGTGCCAGCAGCTACCCCACAGGGGGGCTTACTGAAGCTTTCTTT. Protein: CASSYPTGGLTEAFF. Using reference TRBV11-2 and TRBJ1-1 for the parts outside the CDR3, the full variable domain is EAGVAQSPRYKIIEKRQSVAFWCNPISGHATLYWYQQILGQGPKLLIQFQNNGVVDDSQLPKDRFSAERLKGVDSTLKIQPAKLEDSAVYLCASSYPTGGLTEAFFGQGTRLTVV.

This clone was seen a few times. The V call is TRBV2, the J call TRBJ1-2, with D hard to call. Trimming left V 6 bases short and J 2 bases short, with 10 bases between. This CDR3 has 13 amino acids. Germline lookup yields CDR1 SNHLY and CDR2 FYNNEI. The CDR3 nucleotides are TGTGCCAGCAGCGCCGAGGTCAACTATGGCTACACCTTC. Amino acid sequence: CASSAEVNYGYTF.

CDR3 sequence (DNA): TGTGCCTGGAACCCGGTAGGGGCTGAAGCTTTCTTT. Protein: CAWNPVGAEAFF. The rearrangement joins TRBV30 to TRBJ1-1; maybe TRBD1 (5 bases). V lost 4 bases, J lost 6 bases, and 12 bases lay in between. The CDR3 sequence is 12 residues long. Germline loops: CDR1 GTSNPN, CDR2 SVGIG (reference sequence).

In its sample, this clone was seen a few times. The rearrangement uses TRBV5-4 and TRBJ2-2; TRBD2 matches at 7 bases. The germline V gene has CDR1 SGHNT and CDR2 YYREEE (reference sequence). Losses at the gene ends were 9 bases for V and 5 bases for J; bases not matched to a gene: 10. This CDR3 spans 14 amino acids. The CDR3 bases are TGTGCCACCGAGCGGGGACCTGGGACCGGGGAGCTGTTTTTT. Amino acids: CATERGPGTGELFF.

This clone has a single count. This chain joins TRBV3-1 (or the pseudogene TRBV3-2) and TRBJ2-5, with 8 positions matching TRBD2. The germline V gene has CDR1 LGHDT and CDR2 YNNKEL (reference sequence). V lost 8 bases and J lost 0; bases outside the gene matches: 5. This CDR3 is built from 14 residues. CDR3 DNA sequence: TGTGCCAGCGTTGGCGGGGGGTACCAAGAGACCCAGTACTTC. It encodes CASVGGGYQETQYF.

CDR3 loop: CASSPPGGSSYEQYV. CDR3 DNA sequence: TGTGCCAGCAGCCCCCCCGGAGGATCCTCCTACGAGCAGTACGTC. The rearrangement uses TRBV7-2 and TRBJ2-7; D might be TRBD2 (5 bases). Germline CDR1 and CDR2: SGHTA and FQGNSA. V lost 5 bases and J 0 bases, leaving 14 bases between the germline ends. The CDR3 runs to 15 residues.

The chain recombines TRBV25-1 with TRBJ2-7; 12 bases agree with TRBD2. The CDR3 loop spans 15 amino acids. J was trimmed by 3 bases and V by 5 bases; bases with no gene match: 5. Germline V gene data show CDR1 as MGHDK and CDR2 as SYGVNS. The CDR3 here is CASSSRLAGVYEQYF. The CDR3 nucleotides read TGTGCCAGCAGTTCCCGACTAGCGGGGGTCTACGAGCAGTACTTC.

V is TRBV10-2 and J is TRBJ1-1; D remains unclear. V was pared by 5 bases and J by 5 bases, with 12 bases between. CDR1 is WSHSY and CDR2 is SAAADI in the germline V gene. There are 13 residues in the CDR3. The CDR3 DNA follows: TGCGCCAGCAGTAGAGGGCTAGGGACTGAAGCTTTCTTT. Encoded protein: CASSRGLGTEAFF.

This clone was seen only once. The gene calls are TRBV7-9 and TRBJ2-5, with 7 positions matching TRBD1. The CDR3 totals 14 residues. Losses at the gene ends were 3 bases for V and 3 bases for J; bases not matched to a gene: 4. CDR1 and CDR2 from the germline V gene are SEHNR and FQNEAQ (reference sequence). CDR3 bases: TGTGCCAGCAGCTTCCCCGGGACAGAAGAGACCCAGTACTTC. It translates to CASSFPGTEETQYF.

V and J are TRBV4-2 and TRBJ2-1, with TRBD2 matching over 10 bases. CDR3 length: 15 amino acids. V lost 3 bases and J lost 10; bases outside the gene matches: 9. Germline V gene data show CDR1 as LGHNA and CDR2 as YNFKEQ. In nucleotides, the CDR3 is TGTGCCAGCAGCCAGGCTAGCGGGGGACGCCACGAGCAGTTCTTC. It translates to CASSQASGGRHEQFF.

The chain employs TRBV7-2 and TRBJ1-4, with 8 bases fitting TRBD1. There are 16 residues in the CDR3. Per the germline V gene, CDR1 is SGHTA and CDR2 is FQGNSA. The junction had 16 bases not matched to a gene; V was cut back by 5 bases and J by 11 bases. The CDR3 sequence: CASSGGTGQTLGKLFF. CDR3 sequence (DNA): TGTGCCAGCAGCGGTGGGACAGGCCAAACTCTGGGGAAACTGTTTTTT. Drawing the rest from reference TRBV7-2 and TRBJ1-4, the complete variable domain is GAGVSQSPSNKVTEKGKDVELRCDPISGHTALYWYRQSLGQGLEFLIYFQGNSAPDKSGLPSDRFSAERTGGSVSTLTIQRTQQEDSAVYLCASSGGTGQTLGKLFFGSGTQLSVL.

This chain links TRBV11-2 with TRBJ2-1; D remains unclear. The germline V gene encodes CDR1 SGHAT and CDR2 FQNNGV. The CDR3 extends over 13 amino acids. V was pared by 1 base and J by 6 bases, with 7 bases between. DNA for the CDR3: TGTGCCAGCAGCTTAGTCCCGTTCAATGAGCAGTTCTTC. It yields the protein CASSLVPFNEQFF. The whole variable domain, filled in from reference TRBV11-2 and TRBJ2-1, reads EAGVAQSPRYKIIEKRQSVAFWCNPISGHATLYWYQQILGQGPKLLIQFQNNGVVDDSQLPKDRFSAERLKGVDSTLKIQPAKLEDSAVYLCASSLVPFNEQFFGPGTRLTVL.

This chain links TRBV7-9 with TRBJ1-1; D is unresolved. The CDR3 extends over 17 amino acids. The germline V and J ends were trimmed by 6 bases and 0 bases, with 20 bases remaining between them. Per germline, CDR1 SEHNR and CDR2 FQNEAQ (reference sequence). CDR3 nucleotides: TGTGCCAGCAGAAAATCCTCCGTTGTAGGAGTGAACACTGAAGCTTTCTTT. It specifies CASRKSSVVGVNTEAFF. The variable domain in full, with the rest retrieved from reference TRBV7-9 and TRBJ1-1, is DTGVSQNPRHKITKRGQNVTFRCDPISEHNRLYWYRQTLGQGPEFLTYFQNEAQLEKSRLLSDRFSAERPKGSFSTLEIQRTEQGDSAMYLCASRKSSVVGVNTEAFFGQGTRLTVV.

This sequence joins TRBV3-1 (or the pseudogene TRBV3-2) and TRBJ1-5; the D is unclear. From germline, CDR1 is LGHDT and CDR2 YNNKEL (reference sequence). This CDR3 spans 13 amino acids. Between the trimmed V and J ends, which lost 8 bases and 3 bases, there was a span of 11 bases. In DNA, the CDR3 is TGTGCCAGCGCATACAGTTCCAATCAGCCCCAGCATTTT. It translates to CASAYSSNQPQHF.

This chain links TRBV5-4 with TRBJ1-4, with 7 positions matching TRBD1. The CDR3 spans 14 residues. After removal of 3 bases from V and 8 bases from J, the junction contained 7 bases not matched to a gene. Germline V gives CDR1 SGHNT, CDR2 YYREEE (reference sequence). The CDR3 DNA reads TGTGCCAGCAGCTCTAGGGGGCGAGGCGAAAAACTGTTTTTT. The encoded protein is CASSSRGRGEKLFF.

The CDR3 bases are TGTGCCAGCAGCAAAGGATGGCAGCAAGAGACCCAGTACTTC. This gives the protein CASSKGWQQETQYF. The rearrangement joins TRBV21-1 to TRBJ2-5; the table names TRBD1, a call not compared with the DNA. TRBV21-1 is listed as a pseudogene. CDR3 length: 14 amino acids.

The J gene is TRBJ1-2, the V gene TRBV29-1; 9 positions match TRBD1. The CDR3 extends over 13 amino acids. V gave up 6 bases and J gave up 5 bases; unmatched junction bases: 7. In germline, CDR1 is SQVTM, CDR2 ANQGSEA. The CDR3 DNA reads TGCAGCGTCACAGGGGGCGCAAGGTATGGCTACACCTTC. This translates into CSVTGGARYGYTF.

V is TRBV3-1 (or the pseudogene TRBV3-2) and J is TRBJ2-1; 12 bases are shared with TRBD2. V gave up 1 base and J gave up 15 bases; unmatched junction bases: 10. Germline V gene lookup returns CDR1 LGHDT and CDR2 YNNKEL (reference sequence). The CDR3 sequence is 15 residues long. The CDR3 protein is CASSQVSSGGAPPFF. As DNA, the CDR3 is TGTGCCAGCAGCCAAGTCTCTAGCGGGGGGGCCCCGCCGTTCTTC.

This chain joins TRBV15 and TRBJ1-2, with D possibly being TRBD1 (6 bases). CDR3 length: 14 residues. Germline V gene data show CDR1 as LNHNV and CDR2 as YYDKDF (reference sequence). Trimming pared 0 bases from V and 4 bases from J, leaving 9 bases between. CDR3 bases: TGTGCCACCAGCAGAGATCAGGGGCGCTATGGCTACACCTTC. This codes for CATSRDQGRYGYTF. The full variable domain, rest sourced from reference TRBV15 and TRBJ1-2, is DAMVIQNPRYQVTQFGKPVTLSCSQTLNHNVMYWYQQKSSQAPKLLFHYYDKDFNNEADTPDNFQSRRPNTSFCFLDIRSPGLGDTAMYLCATSRDQGRYGYTFGSGTRLTVV.

There are many counts of this clone. J is TRBJ2-1 and V is TRBV9; D unresolved. Germline CDR1 is SGDLS and CDR2 is YYNGEE. The V end was cut by 3 bases, the J end by 0 bases, with 10 bases between. The CDR3 loop spans 15 amino acids. CDR3 region: CASSATESSYNEQFF. CDR3 nucleotides: TGTGCCAGCAGCGCCACAGAGAGCTCCTACAATGAGCAGTTCTTC. Full variable domain (rest looked up from reference TRBV9 and TRBJ2-1): DSGVTQTPKHLITATGQRVTLRCSPRSGDLSVYWYQQSLDQGLQFLIQYYNGEERAKGNILERFSAQQFPDLHSELNLSSLELGDSALYFCASSATESSYNEQFFGPGTRLTVL.